The 26 T cell receptor beta chains below all came from one sample that was sequenced in a study of CD8 T cells in Susac syndrome. With random hexamers, about 0.5 to 1 ug RNA was reverse transcribed. Each CDR3 protein gets one entry after TCRdb re-called the immunoSEQ multiplex PCR reads with MiXCR. The repertoire has roughly 330,000 distinct CDR3 sequences, 90% to 95% of them found once; the top ten carry approximately 0.065%. Sequencing input: CD4+ T cells from PBMCs. The receptors originated from a human donor with multiple sclerosis.

The J gene is TRBJ1-5, the V gene TRBV20-1; possibly TRBD1 for D (6 bases). V dropped 3 bases and J dropped 0 bases, with 12 bases sitting between them. The CDR3 runs 15 residues. Germline V gene data show CDR1 as DFQATT and CDR2 as SNEGSKA (reference sequence). The CDR3 is CSASQAGVSNQPQHF. Written as DNA, the CDR3 is TGCAGTGCTAGTCAGGCAGGGGTTAGCAATCAGCCCCAGCATTTT.

The rearrangement links TRBV5-1 to TRBJ1-3, with TRBD1 as a possible D gene (5 bases). Deletions cut 1 base from V and 4 bases from J, with 12 bases between. The CDR3 length is 15 residues. Germline V CDR1 and CDR2: SGHRS, YFSETQ. The CDR3 DNA reads TGCGCCAGCAGCTTGTGGGACTTCAGCGGAAACACCATATATTTT. This translates into CASSLWDFSGNTIYF.

The V gene is TRBV29-1, the J gene TRBJ1-1; D is unclear. This CDR3 contains 12 residues. Germline assignment: CDR1 SQVTM and CDR2 ANQGSEA. V was shortened by 6 bases and J by 0 bases, with 8 bases between the two germline ends. This CDR3 is CSVSMLNTEAFF. The CDR3 nucleotides read TGCAGCGTGTCAATGCTGAACACTGAAGCTTTCTTT.

J is TRBJ2-7 and V is TRBV6-2 or TRBV6-3; 10 bases fit TRBD1. The V segment lost 8 bases and the J segment 5 bases; nucleotides outside the gene matches: 15. CDR1 and CDR2 from the germline V gene are MNHEY and SVGEGT. The CDR3 totals 16 residues. The CDR3 DNA is TGTGCCAGCCTCGAAACCCCGGGACAGGGGAAACACGAGCAGTACTTC. Its translation is CASLETPGQGKHEQYF.

V and J are TRBV15 and TRBJ2-2; TRBD2 matches 8 bases. Germline values: CDR1 LNHNV, CDR2 YYDKDF (reference sequence). The CDR3 runs to 17 residues. Trimming removed 2 bases from V and 5 bases from J; junction bases left unmatched: 10. CDR3 sequence reads: CATSRKPGGGRTGELFF. The CDR3, as DNA: TGTGCCACCAGCAGAAAGCCCGGCGGGGGGCGGACCGGGGAGCTGTTTTTT.

The chain carries TRBV12-3 or TRBV12-4 and TRBJ1-4; tentative D call: TRBD1 (5 bases). Trimming took 4 bases from V and 8 from J, leaving 5 bases between them. The CDR3 has 11 amino acids. The CDR3 coding sequence is TGTGCCAGCAGTTCAGGGGAAAAACTGTTTTTT. It is translated as CASSSGEKLFF.

This clonotype was picked up one time. CDR3 sequence reads: CASSYLNQPQHF. The DNA of the CDR3 is TGTGCCAGCAGTTACCTAAATCAGCCCCAGCATTTT. J is TRBJ1-5 and V is TRBV6-6; D is unclear. Per the germline V gene, CDR1 is MNHNY and CDR2 is SVGAGI (reference sequence). Trimming took 2 bases from V and 4 from J, leaving 3 bases between them. This CDR3 region has 12 residues.

This chain joins TRBV20-1 and TRBJ1-6; no firm D call. V was shortened by 2 bases and J by 0 bases, with 8 bases between the two germline ends. This CDR3 has 15 amino acids. CDR1 is DFQATT, CDR2 SNEGSKA, per germline (reference sequence). CDR3 bases: TGCAGTGCTAGAAGCGTTCCCTCCTATAATTCACCCCTCCACTTT. Translated: CSARSVPSYNSPLHF.

The chain recombines TRBV3-1 with TRBJ2-3; D ambiguous. This CDR3 is built from 13 residues. CDR1 LGHDT and CDR2 YNNKEL come from the germline V gene (reference sequence). V gave up 2 bases and J gave up 9 bases, with 12 bases separating them. CDR3 bases: TGTGCCAGCAGCCAATTGGGTGAGAGGACGCAGTATTTT. This sequence encodes CASSQLGERTQYF.

The chain is built from TRBV14 and TRBJ1-2; 7 bases are a match to TRBD1. Looked up from germline, CDR1 is SGHDN and CDR2 is FVKESK. This CDR3 comprises 13 residues. V shed 3 bases and J 8 bases; nucleotides not matched to a gene: 6. The CDR3 DNA follows: TGTGCCAGCAGCCAGCAGGGGGGCTGGGGCTACACCTTC. Translating it yields CASSQQGGWGYTF.

This sequence joins TRBV30 and TRBJ2-2; D not certain. Germline loops: CDR1 GTSNPN, CDR2 SVGIG (reference sequence). Trimming stripped 2 bases from V and 7 bases from J, with 8 bases between. There are 12 residues in the CDR3. CDR3 sequence reads: CAWSRLNGELFF. The CDR3 coding sequence is TGTGCCTGGAGTCGTTTGAACGGGGAGCTGTTTTTT. Full variable domain (remainder filled in from reference TRBV30 and TRBJ2-2): SQTIHQWPATLVQPVGSPLSLECTVEGTSNPNLYWYRQAAGRGLQLLFYSVGIGQISSEVPQNLSASRPQDRQFILSSKKLLLSDSGFYLCAWSRLNGELFFGEGSRLTVL.

The CDR3 sequence: CASRIDTEAFF. The CDR3 nucleotides are TGTGCCAGCAGAATAGACACTGAAGCTTTCTTT. This chain links TRBV12-3 or TRBV12-4 with TRBJ1-1; no clear D gene. This CDR3 has 11 amino acids. Trimming cost V 6 bases and J 3 bases, with 5 bases left between them.

The V call is TRBV7-2, the J call TRBJ1-2, with D perhaps TRBD1 (6 bases). Trimming removed 4 bases from V and 4 bases from J, with 16 bases in between. The CDR3 totals 15 residues. Germline V gives CDR1 SGHTA, CDR2 FQGNSA. The CDR3 sequence is CASSSYDGQFYGYTF. The DNA of the CDR3 is TGTGCCAGCAGCTCTTACGACGGACAGTTCTATGGCTACACCTTC.

This clonotype turned up a few times. The chain uses TRBV2 and TRBJ2-3; no clear D gene. CDR1 is SNHLY and CDR2 is FYNNEI in the germline V gene. V shed 5 bases and J shed 3 bases, with 9 bases lying between them. The length of the CDR3 is 13 residues. The chain's CDR3 is CASSPPFTDTQYF. DNA for the CDR3: TGTGCCAGCAGTCCGCCTTTTACAGATACGCAGTATTTT.

The CDR3: CASSFSGQGSSGNTIYF. The CDR3 DNA reads as TGTGCCAGCAGCTTCTCCGGACAAGGGAGCTCTGGAAACACCATATATTTT. The chain is built from TRBV13 and TRBJ1-3; tentative D call: TRBD1 (5 bases). Germline V CDR1 and CDR2: PRHDT, FYEKMQ (reference sequence). This CDR3 is 17 amino acids long. Trimming shortened V by 3 bases and J by 0 bases, and 15 bases separated the two germline ends.

DNA for the CDR3: TGTGCCAGCAGAGTAATCGGCACAGGGACTAATGAAAAACTGTTTTTT. It translates to CASRVIGTGTNEKLFF. The rearrangement joins TRBV2 to TRBJ1-4; maybe TRBD1 (6 bases). The CDR3 consists of 16 residues. Trimming shortened V by 6 bases and J by 2 bases, and 16 bases separated the two germline ends. CDR1 SNHLY and CDR2 FYNNEI come from the germline V gene.

The rearrangement links TRBV19 to TRBJ2-7; D is unclear. Germline values: CDR1 LNHDA, CDR2 SQIVND (reference sequence). The CDR3 is 14 residues long. V was shortened by 4 bases and J by 4 bases, with 14 bases between the two germline ends. The CDR3 reads CASSKTYPGYEQYF. In DNA form, the CDR3 reads TGTGCCAGTAGTAAAACTTACCCCGGGTACGAGCAGTACTTC. The entire variable domain, with the rest obtained from reference TRBV19 and TRBJ2-7, is as follows: DGGITQSPKYLFRKEGQNVTLSCEQNLNHDAMYWYRQDPGQGLRLIYYSQIVNDFQKGDIAEGYSVSREKKESFPLTVTSAQKNPTAFYLCASSKTYPGYEQYFGPGTRLTVT.

This clonotype appeared a few times. This chain uses TRBV6-5 with TRBJ2-7, with TRBD2 matching over 7 bases. V was pared by 2 bases and J by 2 bases, with 0 bases of the junction left unmatched. Per germline, CDR1 MNHEY and CDR2 SVGAGI. The CDR3 spans 13 residues. The CDR3 loop reads CASSYGTTYEQYF. The DNA of the CDR3 is TGTGCCAGCAGTTACGGGACTACCTACGAGCAGTACTTC.

In this sample, this clonotype turned up a few times. The chain employs TRBV15 and TRBJ1-1; D not certain. V was pared by 0 bases and J by 4 bases, with 9 bases between. The CDR3 extends over 14 amino acids. Germline CDR1 and CDR2: LNHNV and YYDKDF (reference sequence). CDR3 sequence: CATSRDGVGTEAFF. Here the CDR3 DNA reads TGTGCCACCAGCAGAGACGGGGTGGGCACTGAAGCTTTCTTT.

The gene calls are TRBV12-3 or TRBV12-4 and TRBJ2-1, with no clear D. Trimming took 6 bases from V and 9 from J, leaving 12 bases between them. The CDR3 has 12 amino acids. CDR3 region: CASSRRAFEQFF. The CDR3 nucleotides read TGTGCCAGCAGCCGAAGAGCATTTGAGCAGTTCTTC.

The count of this clonotype is one. V is TRBV18 and J is TRBJ2-1; perhaps TRBD1 as D (6 bases). Germline V lookup: CDR1 KGHSH, CDR2 LQKENI. CDR3 length equals 16 residues. Trimming left V 5 bases short and J 0 bases short, with 14 bases between. Written as DNA, the CDR3 is TGTGCCAGCTCAGCCCAGGGGAGAGGCTCCTACAATGAGCAGTTCTTC. Its translation: CASSAQGRGSYNEQFF. Filled out from reference TRBV18 and TRBJ2-1, the complete variable domain reads NAGVMQNPRHLVRRRGQEARLRCSPMKGHSHVYWYRQLPEEGLKFMVYLQKENIIDESGMPKERFSAEFPKEGPSILRIQQVVRGDSAAYFCASSAQGRGSYNEQFFGPGTRLTVL.

V usage is TRBV6-5 and J usage is TRBJ2-5, with 9 bases fitting TRBD2. With 4 bases clipped from V and 4 bases from J, the junction kept 13 bases outside the gene matches. Germline assignment: CDR1 MNHEY and CDR2 SVGAGI. This CDR3 region has 17 residues. The CDR3 is CASSSPSGAEVVETQYF. In DNA, the CDR3 is TGTGCCAGCAGTTCCCCTAGCGGGGCCGAAGTCGTAGAGACCCAGTACTTC.

The chain links TRBV28 to TRBJ2-2; a weak D match, TRBD2 (6 bases). The germline V and J ends were trimmed by 11 bases and 6 bases, with 13 bases remaining between them. Germline V gene sequence: CDR1 MDHEN, CDR2 SYDVKM. CDR3 size: 12 residues. CDR3 in amino acids: CAGSGGPGELFF. The CDR3 DNA is TGTGCCGGCTCAGGAGGGCCCGGGGAGCTGTTTTTT.

This chain links TRBV23-1 with TRBJ1-2; 7 bases are a match to TRBD1. TRBV23-1 is placed among ORFs of uncertain function. Trimming cost V 4 bases and J 3 bases; bases outside gene matches: 8. This CDR3 region has 15 residues. CDR3 bases: TGCGCCAGCAGTCTCGACAGGGTTGGGGACTATGGCTACACCTTC. This codes for CASSLDRVGDYGYTF.

The chain combines TRBV24-1 with TRBJ1-1, with D possibly matching TRBD1 (5 bases). In germline, CDR1 is KGHDR, CDR2 SFDVKD. V was pared by 4 bases and J by 1 base, with 6 bases between. The CDR3 contains 13 residues. CDR3 residues: CATSDDRNTEAFF. The CDR3 DNA reads TGTGCCACCAGTGACGACAGGAACACTGAAGCTTTCTTT.

The chain recombines TRBV2 with TRBJ2-1; weak D call: TRBD1 (5 bases). Germline assignment: CDR1 SNHLY and CDR2 FYNNEI. V lost 8 bases, J lost 9 bases, and 11 bases lay in between. The length of the CDR3 is 11 residues. CDR3 DNA sequence: TGTGCCAGCCAGGGTAATGGTGAGCAGTTCTTC. Translating gives CASQGNGEQFF.